Included here is one TCR beta chain sequence, with context. A clone one base away is much larger, so this may be a read error. PCR was performed a second time for about 7 to 11 cycles using a sample-barcoded 5' primer and a J-beta primer mix. All samples yielded 2.5 million or more CDR3-containing paired-end reads. MiXCR was run by TCRdb on the 5' RACE reads, yielding one entry per CDR3 protein. The profile covers fewer than 700,000 distinct CDR3 sequences, with around half appearing a single time and 20% to 25% taken by the ten largest. This sample stems from a study of blood T cells in healthy people across ages. The CDR3 sequence is 14 residues long. Trimming cost V 8 bases and J 0 bases, with 8 bases left between them. Per individual sample, total RNA of at least 6 micrograms was extracted.

The J gene is TRBJ2-6, the V gene TRBV12-3 or TRBV12-4; perhaps D is TRBD1 or TRBD2 (5 bases each). Sequencing was carried out using blood. The clonotype originates from a man aged 80 or over in good health. In DNA form, the CDR3 reads TGTGCCAGCGGGGGTAGCTCTGGGGCCAACGTCCTGACTTTC. It yields the protein CASGGSSGANVLTF.